These 8 T cell receptor beta chains share one sample of origin, sequenced in a study of a mutant IDH1 vaccine in newly diagnosed glioma. Clones were sequenced by immunoSEQ multiplex PCR, and TCRdb holds only the in-frame ones, with some missing. This table holds about 83,000 clones, roughly 90% found once. Time point defined: week 5, during vaccination. The investigators gave 300 ug of mutant IDH1 20-mer peptide in each vaccine dose, together with topical imiquimod. Antigens of these TCRs are unknown. Sequenced material: PBMCs, taken from a glioma patient whose treatment included an IDH1 peptide vaccine. These receptors were taken from a woman aged 45-60 years with glioma.

This rearrangement joins TRBV28 to TRBJ2-7; 7 nucleotides agree with TRBD2. The CDR3 extends over 14 amino acids. Germline lookup yields CDR1 MDHEN and CDR2 SYDVKM. J was trimmed by 6 bases and V by 5 bases; bases with no gene match: 10. DNA for the CDR3: TGTGCCAGCAGTCCCTCAAGCGGGATCATCGAGCAGTACTTC. Its translation: CASSPSSGIIEQYF.

The chain recombines TRBV18 with TRBJ2-1; either TRBD1 or TRBD2 may fit D (5 bases each). CDR1 is KGHSH, CDR2 LQKENI, per germline. Trimming removed 0 bases at V and 6 bases at J, with 15 bases between. This CDR3 contains 16 residues. The CDR3 protein is CASSPPGTPRGNEQFF. DNA for the CDR3: TGTGCCAGCTCACCACCCGGGACCCCGAGGGGCAATGAGCAGTTCTTC. The variable domain in full, with the rest retrieved from reference TRBV18 and TRBJ2-1, is NAGVMQNPRHLVRRRGQEARLRCSPMKGHSHVYWYRQLPEEGLKFMVYLQKENIIDESGMPKERFSAEFPKEGPSILRIQQVVRGDSAAYFCASSPPGTPRGNEQFFGPGTRLTVL.

This clone was detected only a few times. The chain employs TRBV29-1 and TRBJ1-4, with 9 nucleotides matching TRBD1. The CDR3 is 13 amino acids. V lost 7 bases to trimming and J lost 5 bases; unmatched junction nucleotides: 5. From germline, CDR1 is SQVTM and CDR2 ANQGSEA. CDR3 sequence (DNA): TGCAGCGCCTTCGGGACAGGGAATGAAAAACTGTTTTTT. This encodes CSAFGTGNEKLFF. Using reference TRBV29-1 and TRBJ1-4 for the parts outside the CDR3, the full variable domain is SAVISQKPSRDICQRGTSLTIQCQVDSQVTMMFWYRQQPGQSLTLIATANQGSEATYESGFVIDKFPISRPNLTFSTLTVSNMSPEDSSIYLCSAFGTGNEKLFFGSGTQLSVL.

The chain employs TRBV30 and TRBJ1-4; D is ambiguous. This CDR3 spans 13 amino acids. From germline, CDR1 is GTSNPN and CDR2 SVGIG (reference sequence). Deletions cut 2 bases from V and 7 bases from J, with 11 bases between. DNA for the CDR3: TGTGCCTGGAGTCCGGGGTACGGTGAAAAACTGTTTTTT. This codes for CAWSPGYGEKLFF. The full variable domain, rest sourced from reference TRBV30 and TRBJ1-4, is SQTIHQWPATLVQPVGSPLSLECTVEGTSNPNLYWYRQAAGRGLQLLFYSVGIGQISSEVPQNLSASRPQDRQFILSSKKLLLSDSGFYLCAWSPGYGEKLFFGSGTQLSVL.

The J gene is TRBJ2-1, the V gene TRBV5-1; TRBD2 agrees at 13 bases. The CDR3 is made up of 16 amino acids. The junction had 3 bases not matched to a gene; V was cut back by 1 base and J by 5 bases. Germline lookup yields CDR1 SGHRS and CDR2 YFSETQ. The DNA for the CDR3 is TGCGCCAGCAGCTTGCGAGGACTAGCGGGAGACAATGAGCAGTTCTTC. Protein sequence: CASSLRGLAGDNEQFF.

This sequence joins TRBV9 and TRBJ1-1; tentative D call: TRBD1 (5 bases). V lost 3 bases, J lost 3 bases, and 9 bases lay in between. The CDR3 consists of 13 residues. From germline, CDR1 is SGDLS and CDR2 YYNGEE. The CDR3 DNA sequence: TGTGCCAGCAGCGAGGGACGGCACACTGAAGCTTTCTTT. Protein product: CASSEGRHTEAFF.

This chain connects TRBV19 to TRBJ2-7, with 11 bases matching TRBD2. Unmatched junction bases numbered 3, after V lost 3 bases and J lost 2 bases. Germline CDR1 reads LNHDA; CDR2 reads SQIVND (reference sequence). The CDR3 extends over 15 amino acids. CDR3 in amino acids: CASSMALAGAYEQYF. DNA for the CDR3: TGTGCCAGTAGTATGGCACTAGCGGGAGCCTACGAGCAGTACTTC.

This clone was recorded once. V usage is TRBV28 and J usage is TRBJ2-7; D remains ambiguous. The V and J ends lost 5 bases and 6 bases respectively, with 20 bases between them. Germline assignment: CDR1 MDHEN and CDR2 SYDVKM. The CDR3 spans 15 residues. Here the CDR3 reads CASSPNTRPSFEQYF. The CDR3 region has the DNA TGTGCCAGCAGTCCAAACACAAGGCCTTCTTTCGAGCAGTACTTC.